This TCR beta chain came from a study of regulatory T cells in long-lasting Graves disease. Sequencing libraries for TCR beta were prepared with iRepertoire HTBI primers and Arm-PCR of CDR3 regions. From the multiplex PCR reads, TCRdb called clonotypes with MiXCR, one entry per CDR3 protein. The sample shows fewer than 550,000 distinct CDR3 sequences, roughly a fifth of them seen only once. Regarding this clonotype: Its antigen remains unidentified.

Findings and caveats of the study: Under persistent disease, TRBV28, TRBJ1-2 and TRBJ2-5 were used preferentially.

Time point reported: persistent/refractory GD, antithyroid drugs over 5 years with positive TRAb. There was RNA extracted from PBMCs, and the TCR library was made from it. The CDR3 is 14 amino acids. Germline loops: CDR1 MNHEY, CDR2 SMNVEV (reference sequence). V was shortened by 7 bases and J by 4 bases, with 17 bases between the two germline ends. The TCR comes from a female donor with Graves disease. The sample in question was peripheral blood mononuclear cells (PBMCs), obtained when the disease was refractory, from a patient treated with antithyroid drugs. The chain combines TRBV27 with TRBJ2-7, with D possibly being TRBD1 (6 bases). Here the CDR3 reads CASMSSGAGYEQYF. In DNA form, the CDR3 reads TGTGCCAGCATGAGTTCAGGGGCAGGATACGAGCAGTACTTC.